This T cell receptor beta chain was documented in a study of identical twins. Per germline, CDR1 SGHRS and CDR2 YFSETQ. J gave up 3 bases and V 2 bases, and 1 base lay outside the gene matches. The CDR3 is 13 residues long. This clonotype was counted at least ten times. Its matching antigen is unknown. The authors used template switching to add a universal primer site and gave cDNA unique molecular identifiers. Each CDR3 protein gets one entry after TCRdb re-called the 5' RACE reads with MiXCR. The sample lists fewer than 500,000 distinct CDR3 sequences; approximately 14% were seen once. Study findings and constraints: It was cross-sectional statistical analysis, not following the same donors, that the conclusions relied on. Twin pairs' shared out-of-frame alpha sequences were enriched in low generation probability. Weaker excess twin sharing was observed in beta out-of-frame sequences.

The data were also submitted as part of a second study, on yellow fever vaccine responses in identical twins.

The chain employs TRBV5-1 and TRBJ2-7, with 8 bases identical to TRBD2. This TCR came from a woman aged 18-35 years in good health. Sequencing was performed on CD4+ T cells sorted from blood. The chain's CDR3 is CASSFSGNYEQYF. Here the CDR3 DNA reads TGCGCCAGCAGCTTTAGCGGGAACTACGAGCAGTACTTC.